These 5 T cell receptor beta chains share one sample of origin, sequenced in a study of monozygotic twins with inflammatory bowel disease. After re-calling the 5' RACE reads, TCRdb lists one entry per CDR3 protein, DNA absent. In total, the table holds a few hundred thousand distinct CDR3 sequences. The sequencing input was blood. The receptor source for this set is a human donor with ulcerative colitis or Crohn's disease, or a healthy co-twin of an affected twin (not recorded which).

This chain uses TRBV5-1 with TRBJ2-5; no DNA is available, so the TRBD1 call from TCRdb remains unchecked. The CDR3 has 15 residues. Germline V gene lookup returns CDR1 SGHRS and CDR2 YFSETQ. The CDR3: CASRLGTGYEETQYF.

This chain links TRBV29-1 with TRBJ2-3; TCRdb's D call of TRBD2 is untestable without DNA. The CDR3 extends over 14 amino acids. In germline, CDR1 is SQVTM, CDR2 ANQGSEA. The CDR3 loop reads CSASRGEVTDTQYF.

V and J are TRBV20-1 and TRBJ2-1. The CDR3 loop spans 12 amino acids. Germline assignment: CDR1 DFQATT and CDR2 SNEGSKA (reference sequence). CDR3 residues: CSKVRPNNEQFF.

This chain links TRBV14 with TRBJ1-2; TCRdb designates TRBD1, a call that cannot be tested without DNA. The CDR3 spans 14 residues. Germline V lookup: CDR1 SGHDN, CDR2 FVKESK. The CDR3 reads CASSLTGYNYGYTF.

The genes are TRBV20-1 and TRBJ1-6; the D call of TRBD1 rests on TCRdb alone, since no DNA is present to check it. CDR1 and CDR2 from the germline V gene are DFQATT and SNEGSKA (reference sequence). CDR3 length equals 14 residues. The CDR3 loop is CSASTGARNSPLHF.